This TCR beta chain is from a study of shared T cell receptors in the human thymus. The junction had 9 bases not matched to a gene; V was cut back by 6 bases and J by 4 bases. Germline V gene lookup returns CDR1 LNHDA and CDR2 SQIVND (reference sequence). This CDR3 contains 15 residues. Data came from immunoSEQ multiplex PCR; TCRdb stores just in-frame clones and leaves some out. Seen here are more than 550,000 clones, around 87% observed once, and the top ten hold roughly 0.0094%. These data are also associated with another study on human thymus T cells. That source adds: Finnish infants who were healthy and having corrective surgery for congenital heart defects made up the donors. Resections that were taken during corrective heart surgery supplied the thymus tissue. Blood and thymic repertoires both appeared biased in V and J gene usage. Thymic repertoires overlap heavily among unrelated individuals, related research has reported.

The sequencing input was thymocytes. This TCR was sampled from a boy under two years old with a congenital heart defect. The chain carries TRBV19 and TRBJ1-5, with 7 bases lining up with TRBD1. This CDR3 reads CASSRTGEGNQPQHF. CDR3 bases: TGTGCCAGTAGCCGTACAGGGGAAGGGAATCAGCCCCAGCATTTT.